This record covers a single T cell receptor (beta chain). Antigen: not known. V lost 0 bases and J lost 2, with 4 bases in between. CDR1 DFQATT and CDR2 SNEGSKA come from the germline V gene (reference sequence). The CDR3 has 13 residues. These data are taken from a study of blood T cells in healthy people across ages. Study-level findings and limits: Per million T cells, TCR beta diversity dropped roughly linearly as age increased. Naive T cell percentage by flow cytometry tracked strongly with beta diversity. Aged donors had fewer naive CD4+ cells and lower diversity than long-lived donors.

A second about 6 to 12 cycle PCR used barcoded and J-beta primers. TCRdb fed the 5' RACE reads into MiXCR, producing one record per CDR3 protein. This table holds about 650,000 distinct CDR3 sequences, under 65% found once. This clonotype originated in a woman over 75 in good health. The V call is TRBV20-1, the J call TRBJ2-2, with unresolved D. The sample consisted of blood. CDR3 in DNA: TGCAGTGCTAGAGAATTCAACACCGGGGAGCTGTTTTTT. It yields the protein CSAREFNTGELFF.